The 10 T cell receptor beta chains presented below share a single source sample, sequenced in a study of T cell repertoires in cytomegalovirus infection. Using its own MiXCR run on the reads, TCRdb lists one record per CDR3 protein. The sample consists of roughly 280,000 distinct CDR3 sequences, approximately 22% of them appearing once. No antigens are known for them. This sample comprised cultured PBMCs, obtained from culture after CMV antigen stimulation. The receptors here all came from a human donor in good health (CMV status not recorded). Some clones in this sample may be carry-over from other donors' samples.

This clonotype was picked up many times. DNA for the CDR3: TGTGCCAGCAGCCAAGAGCGGACTAGCGGGAACCATGAGCAGTTCTTC. It codes for CASSQERTSGNHEQFF. The V gene is TRBV4-2, the J gene TRBJ2-1; 12 nucleotides agree with TRBD2. Trimming removed 0 bases from V and 8 bases from J; junction bases left unmatched: 5. Germline V gene lookup returns CDR1 LGHNA and CDR2 YNFKEQ. CDR3 length: 16 residues.

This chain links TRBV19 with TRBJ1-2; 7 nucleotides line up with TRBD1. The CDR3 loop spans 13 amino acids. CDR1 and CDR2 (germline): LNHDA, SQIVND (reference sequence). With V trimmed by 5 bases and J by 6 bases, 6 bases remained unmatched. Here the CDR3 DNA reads TGTGCCAGTAGTCCTCTGACAGGGAATGGCTACACCTTC. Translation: CASSPLTGNGYTF.

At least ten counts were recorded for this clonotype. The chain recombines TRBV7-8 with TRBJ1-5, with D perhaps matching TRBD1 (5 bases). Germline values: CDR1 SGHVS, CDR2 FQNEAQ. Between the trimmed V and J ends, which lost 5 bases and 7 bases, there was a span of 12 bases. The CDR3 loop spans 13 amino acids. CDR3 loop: CASSTRRGQPQHF. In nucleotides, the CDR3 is TGTGCCAGCAGCACCCGGCGGGGCCAGCCCCAGCATTTT.

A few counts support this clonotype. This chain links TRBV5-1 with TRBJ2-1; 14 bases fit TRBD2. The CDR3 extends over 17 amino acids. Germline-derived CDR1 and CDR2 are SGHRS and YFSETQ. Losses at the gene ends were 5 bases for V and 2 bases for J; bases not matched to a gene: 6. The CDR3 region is CASSHGLAGGPYNEQFF. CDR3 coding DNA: TGCGCCAGCAGTCATGGACTAGCGGGAGGTCCCTACAATGAGCAGTTCTTC. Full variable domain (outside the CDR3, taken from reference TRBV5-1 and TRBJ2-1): KAGVTQTPRYLIKTRGQQVTLSCSPISGHRSVSWYQQTPGQGLQFLFEYFSETQRNKGNFPGRFSGRQFSNSRSEMNVSTLELGDSALYLCASSHGLAGGPYNEQFFGPGTRLTVL.

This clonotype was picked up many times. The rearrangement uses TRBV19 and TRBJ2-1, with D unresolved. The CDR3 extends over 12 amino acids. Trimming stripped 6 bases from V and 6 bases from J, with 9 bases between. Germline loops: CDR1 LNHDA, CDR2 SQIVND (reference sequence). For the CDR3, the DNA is TGTGCCAGTAGCCGGATCGTCAATGAGCAGTTCTTC. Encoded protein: CASSRIVNEQFF.

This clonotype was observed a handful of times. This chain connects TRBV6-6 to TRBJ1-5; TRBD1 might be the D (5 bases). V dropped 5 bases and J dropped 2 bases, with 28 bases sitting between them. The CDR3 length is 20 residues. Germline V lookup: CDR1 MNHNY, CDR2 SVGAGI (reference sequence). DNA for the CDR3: TGTGCCAGCAGTCCGGGACGGGCAATCAGTAGCCGTGCGGGCAATCAGCCCCAGCATTTT. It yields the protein CASSPGRAISSRAGNQPQHF.

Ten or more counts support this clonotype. The DNA of the CDR3 is TGTGCCAGCAGCTTAGTAGGGGGCGGCTACGAGCAGTACTTC. Its translation is CASSLVGGGYEQYF. This sequence joins TRBV7-2 and TRBJ2-7; 7 nucleotides align to TRBD1. The trim removed 1 base at V and 3 bases at J, leaving 3 bases unmatched. Germline CDR1 SGHTA, CDR2 FQGNSA. The length of the CDR3 is 14 residues.

The DNA of the CDR3 is TGTGCCAGCAGTCAGCGGGAGACGAGTTACAATGAGCAGTTCTTC. It encodes CASSQRETSYNEQFF. The chain couples TRBV6-2 or TRBV6-3 to TRBJ2-1; TRBD2 aligns across 8 bases. CDR1 is MNHEY and CDR2 is SVGEGT in the germline V gene. This CDR3 has 15 amino acids. V was pared by 5 bases and J by 4 bases, with 7 bases of the junction left unmatched.

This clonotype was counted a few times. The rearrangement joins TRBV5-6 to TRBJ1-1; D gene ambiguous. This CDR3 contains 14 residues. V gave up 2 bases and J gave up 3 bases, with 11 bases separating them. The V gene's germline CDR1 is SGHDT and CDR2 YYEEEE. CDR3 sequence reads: CASSLLSGYTEAFF. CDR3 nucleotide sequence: TGTGCCAGCAGCTTACTATCAGGATACACTGAAGCTTTCTTT. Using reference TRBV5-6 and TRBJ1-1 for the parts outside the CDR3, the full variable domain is DAGVTQSPTHLIKTRGQQVTLRCSPKSGHDTVSWYQQALGQGPQFIFQYYEEEERQRGNFPDRFSGHQFPNYSSELNVNALLLGDSALYLCASSLLSGYTEAFFGQGTRLTVV.

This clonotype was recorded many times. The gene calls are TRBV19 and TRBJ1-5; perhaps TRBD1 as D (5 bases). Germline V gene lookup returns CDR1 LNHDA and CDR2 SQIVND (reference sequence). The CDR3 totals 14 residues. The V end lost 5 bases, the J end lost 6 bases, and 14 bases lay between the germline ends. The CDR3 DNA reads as TGTGCCAGTAGTTGGGACGAGGCGGGTCAGCCCCAGCATTTT. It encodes CASSWDEAGQPQHF.